This T cell receptor beta chain was sequenced during a study of blood T cell repertoires in COVID-19. Trimming took 5 bases from V and 3 from J; bases not matched to a gene: 9. The CDR3 totals 15 residues. Looked up from germline, CDR1 is SEHNR and CDR2 is FQNEAQ (reference sequence). Authors' processing steps: Counts of nucleated cells, estimated from reference gene primer amplification, were obtained. Sequencing used immunoSEQ multiplex PCR; TCRdb keeps in-frame clones, though not all of them. That table furnishes V, J and clone size, whereas the DNA furnished D and trimming. The sample holds roughly 250,000 clones, roughly four fifths seen once.

Material: peripheral blood. The sequence came from a man aged 50 or older with acute or convalescent COVID-19. This sequence joins TRBV7-9 and TRBJ2-7, with TRBD1 matching 8 bases. CDR3 residues: CASSAPGQDFYEQYF. The DNA of the CDR3 is TGTGCCAGCAGCGCCCCGGGACAGGACTTCTACGAGCAGTACTTC.